This TCR beta chain was recovered during a study of shared clonotypes between healthy human individuals. Study details: The people who gave samples were two women and a few men aged 18 to 49. General study points: Owing to a small donor count, the genetic and exposure-history diversity represented was limited.

At deep level, the assay was performed. The method was immunoSEQ multiplex PCR; TCRdb's version includes in-frame clones alone and lacks a portion of them. The sample includes about 480,000 clones, more than 65% of them seen just once. As concerns this clone: Its antigen is not known.

Trimming took off 2 bases at V and 1 base at J, with 8 bases between the two ends. Germline-derived CDR1 and CDR2 are PRHDT and FYEKMQ (reference sequence). The CDR3 has 14 residues. Every donor, a Caucasian adult, lived in Nashville, Tennessee. This sequence joins TRBV13 and TRBJ2-5; D is possibly TRBD1 or TRBD2 (5 bases each). The sequenced material came from PBMCs. The source is a woman aged 40 to 49 in good health. Some clones in this sample may be carry-over from other donors' samples. For the CDR3, the DNA is TGTGCCAGCAGCTTAACGGGACCCCAAGAGACCCAGTACTTC. Its protein product is CASSLTGPQETQYF. The entire variable domain, with the rest obtained from reference TRBV13 and TRBJ2-5, is as follows: AAGVIQSPRHLIKEKRETATLKCYPIPRHDTVYWYQQGPGQDPQFLISFYEKMQSDKGSIPDRFSAQQFSDYHSELNMSSLELGDSALYFCASSLTGPQETQYFGPGTRLLVL.